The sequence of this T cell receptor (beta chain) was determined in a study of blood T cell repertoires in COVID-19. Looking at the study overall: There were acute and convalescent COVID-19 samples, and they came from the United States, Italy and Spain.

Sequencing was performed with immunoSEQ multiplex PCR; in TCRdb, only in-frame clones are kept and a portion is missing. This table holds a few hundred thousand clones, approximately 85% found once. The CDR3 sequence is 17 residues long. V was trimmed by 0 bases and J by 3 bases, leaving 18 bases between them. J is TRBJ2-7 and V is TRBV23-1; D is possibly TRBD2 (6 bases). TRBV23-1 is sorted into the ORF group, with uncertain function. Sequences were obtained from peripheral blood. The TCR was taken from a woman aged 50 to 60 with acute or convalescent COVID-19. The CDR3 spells CASSQSGLGGQIYEQYF. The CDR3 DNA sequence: TGCGCCAGCAGTCAATCGGGTCTCGGAGGGCAGATCTACGAGCAGTACTTC.